These 28 T cell receptor beta chains were all obtained from the same sample, sequenced in a study of Ad26.COV2.S vaccination and SARS-CoV-2 variants. Noted treatment: some 20 received Ad26.COV2.S at low or high dose, single or two shots; roughly five received placebo; per-sample allocation not given. Repertoires come from day 63 after the first vaccine or placebo injection. Only in-frame clones appear in the TCRdb table, and some are missing; sequencing was by immunoSEQ multiplex PCR. The sample includes more than 300,000 clones, approximately 86% seen only once; the top ten take roughly 10%. This specimen consisted of peripheral blood, obtained in a trial of Ad26.COV2.S vaccine versus placebo. The receptor source for this set is a person aged 18-65 years who received the Ad26.COV2.S COVID-19 vaccine or a placebo.

This clone was counted a few times. CDR3 protein: CASRDRPTNTGELFF. The CDR3 DNA sequence: TGTGCCAGCCGGGACAGGCCTACGAACACCGGGGAGCTGTTTTTT. The chain couples TRBV7-3 to TRBJ2-2; 8 bases agree with TRBD1. This CDR3 has 15 amino acids. The germline V gene encodes CDR1 SGHTA and CDR2 FQGTGA. V gave up 8 bases and J gave up 0 bases; unmatched junction bases: 5.

The chain uses TRBV14 and TRBJ2-5; D is undetermined. The CDR3 covers 14 residues. Germline V gene sequence: CDR1 SGHDN, CDR2 FVKESK. V dropped 4 bases and J dropped 3 bases, with 12 bases sitting between them. The CDR3 sequence is CASSPAYRKETQYF. The CDR3 DNA sequence: TGTGCCAGCAGCCCAGCCTACAGAAAAGAGACCCAGTACTTC.

J is TRBJ2-3 and V is TRBV5-1; TRBD2 aligns across 11 bases. The V gene end was trimmed by 5 bases and the J gene end by 2 bases; junction bases not matched to a gene: 7. Germline CDR1 SGHRS, CDR2 YFSETQ. The CDR3 sequence is 16 residues long. The CDR3 coding sequence is TGCGCCAGCAGTCCTGGACTAGCGGGTTACACAGATACGCAGTATTTT. Protein sequence: CASSPGLAGYTDTQYF.

The chain links TRBV4-1 to TRBJ2-7, with unresolved D. The CDR3 spans 17 residues. V shed 1 base and J shed 2 bases, with 18 bases lying between them. Germline values: CDR1 MGHRA, CDR2 YSYEKL. CDR3 sequence reads: CASSQGTRFGRTYEQYF. CDR3 sequence (DNA): TGCGCCAGCAGCCAAGGGACCAGGTTCGGACGGACCTACGAGCAGTACTTC.

The J gene is TRBJ2-7, the V gene TRBV7-6; 7 nucleotides agree with TRBD1. Germline V lookup: CDR1 SGHVS, CDR2 FNYEAQ. The V gene end was trimmed by 2 bases and the J gene end by 4 bases; junction bases not matched to a gene: 5. This CDR3 region has 14 residues. The CDR3: CASSLSGGSYEQYF. CDR3 DNA sequence: TGTGCCAGCAGCTTATCAGGGGGATCGTACGAGCAGTACTTC.

This clone showed up just a few times. The chain is built from TRBV11-2 and TRBJ2-2; D call uncertain. Trimming cost V 2 bases and J 5 bases, with 12 bases left between them. The CDR3 sequence is 15 residues long. Germline-derived CDR1 and CDR2 are SGHAT and FQNNGV. The CDR3 loop reads CASSLTQQGTGELFF. The CDR3 DNA is TGTGCCAGCAGCTTAACACAGCAAGGGACCGGGGAGCTGTTTTTT.

This clone was seen a few times. This chain uses TRBV24-1 with TRBJ2-2; D call uncertain. The CDR3 extends over 13 amino acids. V lost 8 bases, J lost 0 bases, and 6 bases lay in between. CDR1 is KGHDR and CDR2 is SFDVKD in the germline V gene. CDR3 DNA: TGTGCCACCACAGACCCGAACACCGGGGAGCTGTTTTTT. Translated, it gives CATTDPNTGELFF.

As DNA, the CDR3 is TGTGCCAGTAGGGGGGTGGGGCCGAACACCGGGGAGCTGTTTTTT. Amino acid sequence: CASRGVGPNTGELFF. The chain employs TRBV19 and TRBJ2-2; D is perhaps TRBD1 or TRBD2 (5 bases each). This CDR3 comprises 15 residues. V was cut by 6 bases and J by 0 bases, with 11 bases left in between. Germline CDR1 and CDR2: LNHDA and SQIVND (reference sequence).

The chain employs TRBV4-3 and TRBJ1-3; D uncertain. Per the germline V gene, CDR1 is LGHNA and CDR2 is YSLEER. This CDR3 is 16 amino acids long. Trimming removed 2 bases from V and 1 base from J, with 12 bases in between. CDR3: CASSQSTRGSGNTIYF. As DNA, the CDR3 is TGCGCCAGCAGCCAATCAACCCGGGGTTCTGGAAACACCATATATTTT.

This clone occurred once. V gene TRBV2 combines with J gene TRBJ1-2; 9 nucleotides agree with TRBD1. J lost 2 bases, V lost 8 bases, and 6 bases had no gene match. In germline, CDR1 is SNHLY, CDR2 FYNNEI. The CDR3 runs to 14 residues. CDR3 nucleotides: TGTGCCAGCGGCGGGACAGGGTTGAACTATGGCTACACCTTC. This gives the protein CASGGTGLNYGYTF.

The table lists this clone with a few counts. The chain combines TRBV4-1 with TRBJ2-3; 11 nucleotides line up with TRBD1. After removal of 1 base from V and 5 bases from J, the junction contained 5 bases not matched to a gene. The germline CDR1 and CDR2 sequences are MGHRA and YSYEKL. This CDR3 region has 16 residues. This CDR3 is CASSQVRGQGVDTQYF. The CDR3 bases are TGCGCCAGCAGCCAAGTAAGGGGACAGGGGGTAGATACGCAGTATTTT.

The V gene is TRBV5-1, the J gene TRBJ2-1; tentatively, D is TRBD2 (6 bases). Germline-derived CDR1 and CDR2 are SGHRS and YFSETQ. V was shortened by 0 bases and J by 7 bases, with 11 bases between the two germline ends. The CDR3 sequence is 14 residues long. The CDR3 coding sequence is TGCGCCAGCAGCTTGGGGCTAGCGTGGAATGAGCAGTTCTTC. Translating gives CASSLGLAWNEQFF.

This chain uses TRBV6-5 with TRBJ2-7; no reliable D call. The CDR3 totals 13 residues. Germline V lookup: CDR1 MNHEY, CDR2 SVGAGI. Trimming shortened V by 6 bases and J by 3 bases, and 12 bases separated the two germline ends. The CDR3 DNA is TGTGCCAGCAGAAAGGGCTCTCGCTACGAGCAGTACTTC. The encoded protein is CASRKGSRYEQYF.

The J gene is TRBJ2-1, the V gene TRBV19; a weak D match, TRBD2 (5 bases). CDR1 and CDR2 (germline): LNHDA, SQIVND (reference sequence). Trimming cost V 3 bases and J 8 bases, with 17 bases left between them. This CDR3 comprises 15 residues. The CDR3 DNA reads as TGTGCCAGTAGTATGGACCAACACGCAGCGGATGAGCAGTTCTTC. Translating it yields CASSMDQHAADEQFF.

The rearrangement uses TRBV24-1 and TRBJ2-5; TRBD2 is a possible D gene (5 bases). The ends were cut back, 2 bases at V and 5 bases at J, with 14 bases in the middle. The CDR3 has 15 residues. The germline V gene encodes CDR1 KGHDR and CDR2 SFDVKD. The CDR3 region is CATSDSDGVAETQYF. The CDR3 coding sequence is TGTGCCACCAGTGATTCGGACGGGGTTGCTGAGACCCAGTACTTC.

CDR3 loop: CASSQSNLEKLFF. CDR3 DNA sequence: TGTGCCAGCAGCCAGTCTAACTTGGAAAAACTGTTTTTT. The genes are TRBV4-2 and TRBJ1-4, with D unclear. The CDR3 extends over 13 amino acids. Germline V gene sequence: CDR1 LGHNA, CDR2 YNFKEQ. Trimming removed 3 bases from V and 8 bases from J, with 10 bases in between.

V is TRBV24-1 and J is TRBJ2-1; 8 positions agree with TRBD2. The CDR3 totals 15 residues. The germline V gene has CDR1 KGHDR and CDR2 SFDVKD. V was clipped by 4 bases and J by 4 bases; unmatched bases: 5. CDR3 protein: CATSEGGRWYNEQFF. The DNA for the CDR3 is TGTGCCACCAGTGAGGGCGGGAGGTGGTACAATGAGCAGTTCTTC.

This chain joins TRBV19 and TRBJ2-3; tentative D call: TRBD2 (5 bases). V was clipped by 3 bases and J by 2 bases, with 12 bases between them. This CDR3 comprises 15 residues. From germline, CDR1 is LNHDA and CDR2 SQIVND (reference sequence). The CDR3 loop is CASSILVANTDTQYF. Written as DNA, the CDR3 is TGTGCCAGTAGTATCCTGGTAGCGAACACAGATACGCAGTATTTT.

In this sample, this clone turned up a few times. The CDR3 is CATSTGGRETQYF. The CDR3 DNA follows: TGTGCCACTTCGACAGGGGGCCGAGAGACCCAGTACTTC. The chain couples TRBV11-2 to TRBJ2-5; 10 bases agree with TRBD1. Germline assignment: CDR1 SGHAT and CDR2 FQNNGV. The junction had 6 bases not matched to a gene; V was cut back by 10 bases and J by 4 bases. This CDR3 is 13 amino acids long.

V usage is TRBV11-2 and J usage is TRBJ2-1, with D uncertain. V gave up 7 bases and J gave up 6 bases, with 16 bases separating them. CDR1 is SGHAT, CDR2 FQNNGV, per germline. This CDR3 has 14 residues. The CDR3 coding sequence is TGTGCCAGCACCCGAGGATCCGAAGGCAATGAGCAGTTCTTC. It yields the protein CASTRGSEGNEQFF.

CDR3 protein: CASSILGRGANTEAFF. CDR3 bases: TGTGCCAGTAGTATATTGGGCCGGGGGGCGAACACTGAAGCTTTCTTT. The chain combines TRBV19 with TRBJ1-1, with D perhaps TRBD1 (6 bases). CDR3 length equals 16 residues. Trimming took off 2 bases at V and 1 base at J, with 14 bases between the two ends. Per the germline V gene, CDR1 is LNHDA and CDR2 is SQIVND (reference sequence).

The chain combines TRBV7-9 with TRBJ2-5; the D gene is possibly TRBD2 (5 bases). The V gene lost 5 bases and the J gene lost 4 bases, with 11 bases spanning the gap. Germline CDR1 is SEHNR and CDR2 is FQNEAQ (reference sequence). This CDR3 contains 13 residues. Written as DNA, the CDR3 is TGTGCCAGCAGCCCCGAGGGAGCAGAGACCCAGTACTTC. Translated: CASSPEGAETQYF.

J is TRBJ1-5 and V is TRBV27, with 9 bases fitting TRBD1. Germline V gene data show CDR1 as MNHEY and CDR2 as SMNVEV (reference sequence). There are 18 residues in the CDR3. V dropped 3 bases and J dropped 0; count of bases not matched to a gene: 9. This CDR3 reads CASSFLDRGKGSNQPQHF. CDR3 coding DNA: TGTGCCAGCAGTTTTTTGGACAGGGGAAAGGGTAGCAATCAGCCCCAGCATTTT.

This clone was seen only once. Written as DNA, the CDR3 is TGTGCCAGCAGTTTAAGAGGCAATCAGCCCCAGCATTTT. Residues: CASSLRGNQPQHF. This chain joins TRBV12-3 or TRBV12-4 and TRBJ1-5; D gene ambiguous. V shed 2 bases and J shed 2 bases, with 4 bases lying between them. The CDR3 length is 13 residues.

This clone was seen only once. The CDR3 sequence is CATSDRYLDSDTQYF. The DNA of the CDR3 is TGTGCCACCAGTGACCGTTACCTCGACTCAGATACGCAGTATTTT. V and J are TRBV24-1 and TRBJ2-3, with unresolved D. Germline CDR1 reads KGHDR; CDR2 reads SFDVKD. The germline V and J ends were trimmed by 4 bases and 4 bases, with 14 bases remaining between them. The CDR3 sequence is 15 residues long.

The gene calls are TRBV6-2 or TRBV6-3 and TRBJ2-1; D might be TRBD2 (6 bases). V lost 5 bases, J lost 8 bases, and 19 bases lay in between. Germline-derived CDR1 and CDR2 are MNHEY and SVGEGT. This CDR3 is 15 amino acids long. CDR3 DNA sequence: TGTGCCAGCAGTCAATCCGGGACTGGACGTGATGAGCAGTTCTTC. This sequence encodes CASSQSGTGRDEQFF.

The gene calls are TRBV6-4 and TRBJ2-1; 7 bases align to TRBD2. The CDR3 has 15 amino acids. V shed 8 bases, J shed 3 bases, and the junction held 10 bases outside the gene matches. Per germline, CDR1 MRHNA and CDR2 SNTAGT. CDR3 loop: CASSRAGTFYNEQFF. The DNA for the CDR3 is TGTGCCAGCTCTCGAGCGGGGACCTTCTACAATGAGCAGTTCTTC.

The CDR3 nucleotides are TGCGCCAGCAGCTTGGCGCCGACAGGGACCCAAGAGACCCAGTACTTC. This translates into CASSLAPTGTQETQYF. The rearrangement joins TRBV5-1 to TRBJ2-5; 7 nucleotides match TRBD1. Germline CDR1 is SGHRS and CDR2 is YFSETQ. The CDR3 runs 16 residues. Trimming at V came to 0 bases and at J to 1 base, leaving 6 bases not matched to a gene. Full variable domain (outside the CDR3, taken from reference TRBV5-1 and TRBJ2-5): KAGVTQTPRYLIKTRGQQVTLSCSPISGHRSVSWYQQTPGQGLQFLFEYFSETQRNKGNFPGRFSGRQFSNSRSEMNVSTLELGDSALYLCASSLAPTGTQETQYFGPGTRLLVL.